This TCR beta chain was captured by sequencing in a study of blood T cell repertoires in COVID-19. Looking at the study overall: T cells, B-cell-depleted T cells, or PBMCs supplied cDNA or gDNA.

Per the authors' pipeline: From reference gene primer amplification, estimates of nucleated cell counts were derived. Produced via immunoSEQ multiplex PCR; TCRdb's table is partial and in-frame only. V and J calls and clone size are copied from that table; D and trimming were computed from the DNA. The sample includes around 140,000 clones, roughly 78% of them seen just once. The germline gives CDR1 MNHNY, CDR2 SVGAGI (reference sequence). This CDR3 is 14 amino acids long. Unmatched junction bases numbered 5, after V lost 6 bases and J lost 3 bases. What was sequenced was peripheral blood. This receptor was identified in a human donor with acute or convalescent COVID-19. The donor label of this sample is uncertain. The J gene is TRBJ1-2, the V gene TRBV6-6; 9 nucleotides match TRBD1. The CDR3 DNA is TGTGCCAGCAGCCCGACAGGGGGGGACTATGGCTACACCTTC. It specifies CASSPTGGDYGYTF.